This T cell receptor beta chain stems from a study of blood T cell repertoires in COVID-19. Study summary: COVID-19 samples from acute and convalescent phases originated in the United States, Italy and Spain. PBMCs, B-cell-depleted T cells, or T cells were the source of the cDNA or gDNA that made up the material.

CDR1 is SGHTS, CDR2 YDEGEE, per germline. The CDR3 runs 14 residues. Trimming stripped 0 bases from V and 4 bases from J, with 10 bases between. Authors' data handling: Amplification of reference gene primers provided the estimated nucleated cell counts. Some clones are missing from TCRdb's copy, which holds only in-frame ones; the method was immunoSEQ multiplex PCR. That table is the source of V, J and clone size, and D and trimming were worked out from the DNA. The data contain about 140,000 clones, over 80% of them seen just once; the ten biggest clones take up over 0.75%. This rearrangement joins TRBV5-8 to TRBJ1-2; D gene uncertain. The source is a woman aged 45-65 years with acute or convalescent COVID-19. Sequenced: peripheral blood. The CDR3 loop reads CASSLGGYTYGYTF. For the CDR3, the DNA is TGTGCCAGCAGCTTGGGAGGATACACCTATGGCTACACCTTC.